Detailed here is one TCR beta chain. What it recognizes is unknown. The sample belongs to a study of Ad26.COV2.S vaccination and SARS-CoV-2 variants. Overall study context: Participants got Ad26.COV2.S intramuscularly, once or twice 56 days apart. Study results and caveats: The analyses of TCR breadth and depth may have understated the size of total T cell responses.

Indicated treatment: about 20 received Ad26.COV2.S at low or high dose, single or two shots; a few received placebo; per-sample allocation not given. Material that was analyzed had been drawn on day 63 after the first vaccine or placebo injection. An adult aged 18-55 years in Boston served as the donor. TCRdb's table, derived via immunoSEQ multiplex PCR, lists solely in-frame clones and lacks some. The data contain 250,000 to 300,000 clones, 87% of them seen just once; the ten biggest clones take up more than 2.5%. The sample was peripheral blood, taken in a trial of Ad26.COV2.S vaccine versus placebo. The clonotype originates from a person between 18 and 65 years old who received the Ad26.COV2.S COVID-19 vaccine or a placebo.

The CDR3 DNA is TGTGCCACCAGCAGGGACATCTACGAGCAGTACTTC. Translated: CATSRDIYEQYF. V usage is TRBV15 and J usage is TRBJ2-7; tentatively, D is TRBD1 (5 bases). The germline gives CDR1 LNHNV, CDR2 YYDKDF (reference sequence). The CDR3 runs to 12 residues. V lost 3 bases, J lost 3 bases, and 6 bases lay in between.